This passage covers 10 T cell receptor beta chains from one sample sequenced in a study of T cells in women clearing cervical HPV infection. The protocol was immunoSEQ multiplex PCR, while the TCRdb copy is restricted to in-frame clones and leaves out a portion. Its listing shows roughly 15,000 clones. The sample was blood buffy coat. These receptors were obtained from a woman between 18 and 75 years old with a cervical HPV16 infection that either progressed to CIN3+ or cleared (not recorded which).

Comment on this clone: Sequencing ends 3 residues short of the CDR3 end; the germline J gene provides the rest. V gene TRBV7-9 combines with J gene TRBJ2-5; tentative D call: TRBD1 (5 bases). From germline, CDR1 is SEHNR and CDR2 FQNEAQ (reference sequence). This CDR3 is built from 15 residues. V lost 2 bases to trimming and J lost 0 bases, with 10 bases between them. The CDR3 reads CASSLSSGYQETQYF. The DNA read from the CDR3 is TGTGCCAGCAGCTTAAGTTCAGGGTACCAAGAGACC.

On this clone itself: Read sequence stops 3 residues before the CDR3 end, and the germline J gene provides the missing end. The chain joins TRBV19 to TRBJ2-2; a possible D gene is TRBD2 (6 bases). The CDR3 loop spans 15 amino acids. Germline CDR1 LNHDA, CDR2 SQIVND (reference sequence). Trimming stripped 0 bases from V and 2 bases from J, with 7 bases between. The CDR3 region is CASSIERENTGELFF. The part of the CDR3 DNA that was read is TGTGCCAGTAGTATAGAGCGGGAAAACACCGGGGAG. Based on the CDR3 plus reference TRBV19 and TRBJ2-2, the full variable domain is DGGITQSPKYLFRKEGQNVTLSCEQNLNHDAMYWYRQDPGQGLRLIYYSQIVNDFQKGDIAEGYSVSREKKESFPLTVTSAQKNPTAFYLCASSIERENTGELFFGEGSRLTVL.

On this clone itself: The CDR3 extends 3 residues past the end of the read, so its final part is completed from the germline J gene. The rearrangement joins TRBV20-1 to TRBJ1-4, with TRBD1 identical over 7 bases. There are 16 residues in the CDR3. The junction had 14 bases not matched to a gene; V was cut back by 3 bases and J by 7 bases. The germline V gene has CDR1 DFQATT and CDR2 SNEGSKA (reference sequence). The part of the CDR3 DNA that was read is TGCAGTGCTAGGCAATCTCGACAGGGAAAGATTGAAAAA. Translated, it gives CSARQSRQGKIEK. The full CDR3 reads CSARQSRQGKIEKLFF.

Measured by frequency, this clone is medium-sized (0.01 to 0.1%). With the read ending 3 residues before the CDR3 end, the germline J gene is used to fill in that end. This sequence joins TRBV19 and TRBJ2-4; 9 bases align to TRBD1. With 6 bases clipped from V and 8 bases from J, the junction kept 8 bases outside the gene matches. The CDR3 has 14 residues. CDR1 and CDR2 (germline): LNHDA, SQIVND (reference sequence). The covered CDR3 bases are TGTGCCAGTAGGCCCGGGACAGGGACCGACATT. Protein product: CASRPGTGTDI. The CDR3, in full, reads CASRPGTGTDIQYF.

Concerning this clone: The read falls 3 residues short of the CDR3 end, and the missing part is taken from the germline J gene. The rearrangement joins TRBV10-1 to TRBJ1-5; 7 bases match TRBD1. The CDR3 sequence is 17 residues long. Germline lookup yields CDR1 WNHNN and CDR2 SYGVQD (reference sequence). V lost 2 bases and J lost 9; bases outside the gene matches: 16. CDR3 residues: CASSEQPQTGLMRPQHF. The sequenced CDR3 bases are TGCGCCAGCAGTGAGCAACCCCAGACAGGGTTGATGAGGCCC.

About this clone: The observed sequence ends 3 residues before the CDR3 terminus, with the missing tail filled in from the germline J gene. The chain combines TRBV27 with TRBJ2-5; TRBD2 aligns across 11 bases. This CDR3 region has 14 residues. V lost 5 bases and J lost 7; bases outside the gene matches: 6. Germline CDR1 is MNHEY and CDR2 is SMNVEV (reference sequence). The sequenced part of the CDR3 DNA is TGTGCCAGCAGTCCCCTAGCGGGGGGCGGGACC. It codes for CASSPLAGGGT. The complete CDR3 sequence is CASSPLAGGGTQYF.

Comment on this clone: One end of the junction fails to match germline, which may point to a read error. The read ends 3 residues shy of where the CDR3 ends; the end is completed using the germline J gene. V and J are TRBV19 and TRBJ1-2; maybe TRBD1 (5 bases). The CDR3 runs 12 residues. Germline loops: CDR1 LNHDA, CDR2 SQIVND (reference sequence). The CDR3 here is CACSGGSYGYTF. CDR3 DNA (partial): TGTGCCTGTAGCGGGGGGTCCTACGGC.

This clone counts as medium-sized by frequency. Sequencing ends 3 residues short of the CDR3 end; the germline J gene provides the rest. This chain joins TRBV4-1 and TRBJ2-5; D might be TRBD2 (5 bases). Germline V gene data show CDR1 as MGHRA and CDR2 as YSYEKL. The CDR3 has 14 residues. Trimming pared 2 bases from V and 5 bases from J, leaving 12 bases between. The DNA read from the CDR3 is TGCGCCAGCAGCCAATTGAGTCGAGGGGAGACC. Translated, it gives CASSQLSRGET. The CDR3 in its entirety is CASSQLSRGETQYF.

Turning to this clone: The read terminates 3 residues before the CDR3 end, so the remaining end is supplied by the germline J gene. The chain couples TRBV5-1 to TRBJ1-3; 9 nucleotides match TRBD1. Germline CDR1 is SGHRS and CDR2 is YFSETQ. The CDR3 is made up of 15 amino acids. The V segment lost 4 bases and the J segment 8 bases; nucleotides outside the gene matches: 10. The DNA read from the CDR3 is TGCGCCAGCAGCCAGGGGGGACAGGGATTTGACACC. This gives the protein CASSQGGQGFDT. The entire CDR3 reads CASSQGGQGFDTIYF.

Regarding this clone: The read finishes 3 residues shy of the CDR3 end, and the germline J gene is used to complete it. The V call is TRBV11-2, the J call TRBJ1-3; D is unclear. Germline V lookup: CDR1 SGHAT, CDR2 FQNNGV. The CDR3 loop spans 15 amino acids. The ends were cut back, 3 bases at V and 1 base at J, with 10 bases in the middle. CDR3 DNA, as far as it was read: TGTGCCAGCAGCTTGTCCCTCGGGTCTGGAAACACC. Translation: CASSLSLGSGNT. The full CDR3 sequence reads CASSLSLGSGNTIYF.